This TCR beta chain emerged from a study of molecular identifiers for immune sequencing clone quantification. This CDR3 has 14 amino acids. Germline CDR1 is DFQATT and CDR2 is SNEGSKA (reference sequence). In TCRdb, the PCR reads were re-called with MiXCR into one record per CDR3 protein. The table records about 510,000 distinct CDR3 sequences, roughly 23% of them present only once. This clonotype was picked up a small number of times. At one boundary the junction diverges from the germline segment, which might be a read error. The chain carries TRBV20-1 and TRBJ1-1; possibly TRBD1 for D (5 bases). This clonotype was sampled from a human donor in good health. Some libraries in this study had Jurkat cell RNA spiked in. Material for sequencing was naive CD8+ T cells from blood, with Jurkat cell RNA spiked in. Subset reported: FACS-sorted CD8+CD4-CCR7+CD45RA+ naive T cells. CDR3 nucleotides: TGCAGTGCACCGCAACCGGGGGTGAAGACTGAAGCTTTCTTT. This encodes CSAPQPGVKTEAFF.